Listed here are 2 T cell receptor beta chains from one sample, sequenced in a study of T cells in Graves' hyperthyroidism and ophthalmopathy. RNA transcripts yielded amplified TCR beta CDR3 regions. Primed by the HTBI set, a first-round RT-PCR was run on the TCR CDR3. TCRdb re-derived calls from the multiplex PCR reads in MiXCR, one entry per CDR3 protein. The table records about 180,000 distinct CDR3 sequences, around 15% of them present only once. The sequenced material came from blood. The source is a woman aged 45-65 years with Graves' hyperthyroidism.

This clonotype was seen a few times. A read error may explain this, as a much larger clone is one base away. The V call is TRBV15, the J call TRBJ2-2, with 7 positions matching TRBD1. The CDR3 runs to 14 residues. From germline, CDR1 is LNHNV and CDR2 YYDKDF (reference sequence). CDR3 in DNA: TGTGCCACCTCCGACAGGGTGAACGCCGGGGAGCTGTTTTTT. The encoded protein is CATSDRVNAGELFF.

The chain joins TRBV3-1 to TRBJ1-2; 9 bases fit TRBD1. CDR1 LGHDT and CDR2 YNNKEL come from the germline V gene (reference sequence). The CDR3 contains 15 residues. With 3 bases clipped from V and 4 bases from J, the junction kept 6 bases outside the gene matches. The CDR3 loop reads CASSHERQGVYGYTF. The CDR3 nucleotides read TGTGCCAGCAGCCATGAAAGACAGGGGGTCTATGGCTACACCTTC. Full variable domain (remainder filled in from reference TRBV3-1 and TRBJ1-2): DTAVSQTPKYLVTQMGNDKSIKCEQNLGHDTMYWYKQDSKKFLKIMFSYNNKELIINETVPNRFSPKSPDKAHLNLHINSLELGDSAVYFCASSHERQGVYGYTFGSGTRLTVV.